This entry is about one T cell receptor (beta chain). As yet, its antigen is unknown. These data originate in a study of cytomegalovirus exposure and HLA in healthy donors. About the research overall: Across a few hundred genotyped donors, more than 75% landed in the Caucasian-associated ancestry cluster.

CDR3 length: 17 amino acids. V lost 0 bases and J lost 4; bases outside the gene matches: 1. CDR1 and CDR2 (germline): LGHNA, YNFKEQ. The PCR used 60 Vbeta and 13 Jbeta primers. Profiled with immunoSEQ multiplex PCR; TCRdb holds only in-frame clones, not every one. Of 150,000 to 200,000 clones listed, more than 70% were seen once; the top ten hold 1.5% to 2%. General study results and limits: A later analysis associated around 17,000 TCR beta sequences with HLA alleles at a 0.05 false discovery rate.

The J gene is TRBJ2-1, the V gene TRBV4-2, with 15 nucleotides matching TRBD2. The clonotype comes from a man in his forties in good health and CMV-seropositive. Sequences were obtained from PBMCs. CDR3 in amino acids: CASSQEGLAGGYNEQFF. CDR3 DNA sequence: TGTGCCAGCAGCCAAGAGGGACTAGCGGGAGGTTACAATGAGCAGTTCTTC.